This T cell receptor beta chain appears in the sequencing data of a study of cytomegalovirus exposure and HLA in healthy donors. PCR employed 60 Vbeta and 13 Jbeta primers. Some clones are missing from TCRdb's copy, which holds only in-frame ones; the method was immunoSEQ multiplex PCR. The profile covers about 190,000 clones, with approximately 85% appearing a single time and approximately 2% taken by the ten largest. The CDR3 runs to 18 residues. CDR1 is LNHDA, CDR2 SQIVND, per germline (reference sequence). J lost 3 bases, V lost 3 bases, and 15 bases had no gene match. The TCR was taken from a man between 18 and 35 years old in good health and CMV-seronegative. The J gene is TRBJ2-5, the V gene TRBV19; 8 positions match TRBD1. The sequencing input was PBMCs. In DNA form, the CDR3 reads TGTGCCAGTAGTATTGCTACCGCAGGGGGCACCGGGAAAGAGACCCAGTACTTC. This translates into CASSIATAGGTGKETQYF.